This TCR beta chain was identified in a study of post-analysis software for immune sequencing data. As concerns this clonotype: Its target is not known.

V was pared by 3 bases and J by 2 bases, with 8 bases of the junction left unmatched. CDR1 SGDLS and CDR2 YYNGEE come from the germline V gene. There are 16 residues in the CDR3. Study-wide results and caveats: Under F measure analysis, samples from one preparation batch co-clustered strongly. There were a few TRBV segments more frequent in patients than controls, and TRBV5-6, TRBV5-1 and TRBV20-1 were among them.

cDNA libraries for TCR beta contained unique molecular identifiers. Input amounts of 1 to 10 million T cells were used. These gave around 500,000 cDNA molecules, so each molecule approximated one T cell. TCRdb re-analysed the PCR reads in MiXCR, keeping a single row per CDR3 protein. The table shows 650,000 to 850,000 distinct CDR3 sequences, with 35% to 55% occurring only once. This TCR came from a girl between 10 and 17 years old with multiple sclerosis. This chain connects TRBV9 to TRBJ2-5; 9 bases match TRBD2. The sample consisted of blood. CDR3 loop: CASSGRRAGGQETQYF. For the CDR3, the DNA is TGTGCCAGCAGCGGGAGAAGGGCGGGAGGGCAAGAGACCCAGTACTTC. Looking up the rest from reference TRBV9 and TRBJ2-5 gives the full variable domain: DSGVTQTPKHLITATGQRVTLRCSPRSGDLSVYWYQQSLDQGLQFLIQYYNGEERAKGNILERFSAQQFPDLHSELNLSSLELGDSALYFCASSGRRAGGQETQYFGPGTRLLVL.